The source of this T cell receptor beta chain is a study of T cells in pancreatic ductal adenocarcinoma (dated by TCRdb to about 2017). For the study in its entirety: To learn about the adaptive T-cell response arising naturally, investigators profiled where tumor-infiltrating CD8+ T cells, together with suppressive cells, were located within resected pancreatic ductal adenocarcinoma, how abundant they were, and what qualities they showed.

What the research found in general, with its limitations: T-cell clonality did not differ significantly between tumor and blood, with mean clonality about 0.1 in tumors and approximately 0.072 in blood. Blood samples had more total productive templates and about 8-fold more unique clonotypes than tumor samples. Comparisons of clonality between tumor and blood may be biased toward lower diversity because tumors are enriched in CD45RO+ effector T cells rather than naive T cells. Because inoperable disease is present at presentation in most pancreatic cancer patients, the resected cohort was biased toward the minority with early-stage disease.

The immunoSEQ hsTCRB kit was used to amplify TCR beta CDR3 regions from genomic DNA. An Illumina HiSeq system was used for high-throughput TRB CDR3 sequencing. Processing in the source paper ran as follows. The immunoSEQ software was used to analyze sequencing reads, and nonproductive sequences containing premature stops or frame-shifts were removed. To calculate repertoire clonality, Shannon entropy was normalized by log2 of the number of unique productive sequences, and that value was subtracted from one. Imported from immuneACCESS, the table was reduced by TCRdb to in-frame sequences with V and J called. These copies leave out some clones; in studies compared against another copy, an unresolved V gene accounts for under half, and the cause of the remainder is not known. That table gives V, J and clone size, and the DNA gave D and trimming. The sample contains approximately 13,000 clones, more than 80% of them found a single time. Clones ranked in the top ten supply less than 20% of the sample.

This clone appeared a single time. This clone's antigen is unknown. No qualities accompany the bases; no much larger clone lies one base away. Pancreatic ductal adenocarcinoma patients who had undergone surgery without neoadjuvant therapy were selected. Peripheral blood was collected in heparin tubes, and PBMCs were then isolated from the blood with a histopaque density gradient and cryopreserved in roughly 9.1% DMSO. Genomic DNA was extracted from about seven PBMC and under 10 flash-frozen tumor specimens using the DNeasy Blood and Tissue Kit with Proteinase K and RNase treatment. The receptor was isolated from a human donor with pancreatic ductal adenocarcinoma. The sample was PBMCs.

The CDR3 reads CASSRGQEEQYF. The DNA reads TGTGCCAGCAGCCGGGGACAGGAGGAGCAGTACTTC. In this chain, TRBV7-9 is recombined with TRBJ2-7; TRBD1 aligns with 8 central bases. The germline V end is reduced by 5 bases and the J end by 7 bases; junction bases left unmatched: 4. For CDR1 and CDR2, the germline V gene (reference sequence) lists SEHNR and FQNEAQ. Reading from cysteine to phenylalanine, the CDR3 counts 12 amino acids. Here the CDR3 DNA is all that survives: 36 bases in frame from base 1. The entire variable domain, with the stretches around the CDR3 drawn from the reference TRBV7-9 and TRBJ2-7 proteins, is DTGVSQNPRHKITKRGQNVTFRCDPISEHNRLYWYRQTLGQGPEFLTYFQNEAQLEKSRLLSDRFSAERPKGSFSTLEIQRTEQGDSAMYLCASSRGQEEQYFGPGTRLTVT.